The next 4 T cell receptor beta chains were all read from a single sample in a study of shared clonotypes between healthy human individuals. Profiling relied on immunoSEQ multiplex PCR, and the TCRdb table lists in-frame clones only, not all of them. Among fewer than 1.4 million clones listed, approximately 80% were seen once. Sequenced material: memory CD4+ T cells from PBMCs. Specified subset: CD45RA-negative fraction. The receptors here all came from a man aged 18 to 35 in good health. Some clones in this sample may be carry-over from other donors' samples.

Here the CDR3 reads CASSFGLAGSLYNEQFF. The CDR3 coding sequence is TGCGCCAGCAGCTTCGGGCTAGCGGGAAGTCTCTACAATGAGCAGTTCTTC. This chain joins TRBV5-1 and TRBJ2-1; 9 bases agree with TRBD2. The CDR3 is 17 residues long. Germline V CDR1 and CDR2: SGHRS, YFSETQ. After removal of 2 bases from V and 3 bases from J, the junction contained 9 bases not matched to a gene.

The chain couples TRBV6-1 to TRBJ2-2, with D possibly matching TRBD1 (5 bases). Germline CDR1 MNHNS, CDR2 SASEGT. V dropped 7 bases and J dropped 6 bases, with 12 bases sitting between them. CDR3 length: 13 residues. The CDR3 loop is CASKQTAAGELFF. DNA for the CDR3: TGTGCCAGCAAGCAGACAGCCGCCGGGGAGCTGTTTTTT.

Note on this clone: The sample has other DNA sequences that encode this CDR3 too. The V call is TRBV28, the J call TRBJ2-7; TRBD2 matches at 8 bases. V lost 2 bases and J lost 2; bases outside the gene matches: 2. The CDR3 spans 14 residues. Per the germline V gene, CDR1 is MDHEN and CDR2 is SYDVKM. DNA for the CDR3: TGTGCCAGCAGTTTACCGGGAGGGCCCTACGAGCAGTACTTC. Translation: CASSLPGGPYEQYF.

A word on this clone: Other DNA sequences from this sample encode an identical CDR3 as well. The chain combines TRBV5-1 with TRBJ2-1, with a tentative D call TRBD2 (5 bases). Trimming removed 0 bases from V and 6 bases from J, with 13 bases in between. CDR3 size: 15 residues. Germline V gene sequence: CDR1 SGHRS, CDR2 YFSETQ. The CDR3 reads CASSLVAGGGNEQFF. CDR3 DNA: TGCGCCAGCAGCTTGGTTGCCGGAGGAGGCAATGAGCAGTTCTTC.